A selection of T cell receptor beta chains follows, all from one sample in a study of T cell changes during pregnancy in multiple sclerosis. TCRdb keeps only in-frame clones here, not all; method: immunoSEQ multiplex PCR. The sample has approximately 21,000 clones; roughly nine tenths are singletons. Sequencing used CD8+ T cells from peripheral blood mononuclear cells, obtained after pregnancy. The receptor source for this set is a female donor in good health, enrolled as a control in a pregnancy study. Both conserved end residues are part of each CDR3. The D gene is left open where the match is weak. The size field is filled for only some rows; it gives once, few, many or a size class.

TRBJ2-1,NA,TRBV5-1,NA,CASSLGATEQFF,TGCGCCAGCAGCTTGGGCGCCACCGAGCAGTTCTTC
TRBJ2-1,TRBD1,TRBV27,NA,CASSLDWTGMNNEQFF,TGTGCCAGCAGTTTAGATTGGACAGGGATGAACAATGAGCAGTTCTTC
TRBJ2-2,NA,TRBV19,NA,CASSIVGRGLGELFF,TGTGCCAGTAGTATAGTTGGCAGGGGTTTGGGGGAGCTGTTTTTT
TRBJ1-2,TRBD1,TRBV9,NA,CASSPQGGGYTF,TGTGCCAGCAGCCCGCAGGGGGGTGGCTACACCTTC
TRBJ1-1,NA,TRBV30,few,CAWSVLNTEAFF,TGTGCCTGGAGTGTACTTAACACTGAAGCTTTCTTT
TRBJ2-3,NA,TRBV6-4,NA,CASSDAQGGTDTQYF,TGTGCCAGCAGTGACGCCCAGGGTGGAACAGATACGCAGTATTTT
TRBJ1-1,TRBD1,TRBV2,NA,CASSGIPDRGQDANTEAFF,TGTGCCAGCAGTGGGATACCGGACAGGGGGCAGGATGCGAACACTGAAGCTTTCTTT
TRBJ1-1,NA,TRBV13,NA,CASSLDSHTEAFF,TGTGCCAGCAGCCTAGACAGTCACACTGAAGCTTTCTTT
TRBJ1-1,TRBD1,TRBV13,few,CASSRGGLNTEAFF,TGTGCCAGCAGCAGAGGGGGCCTGAACACTGAAGCTTTCTTT
TRBJ1-1,NA,TRBV6-1,once,CASSEGRGRAEAFF,TGTGCCAGCAGTGAAGGGCGGGGCCGGGCTGAAGCTTTCTTT
TRBJ1-2,TRBD1,TRBV4-3,NA,CASSHGKGQYGYTF,TGCGCCAGCAGCCATGGCAAGGGACAGTATGGCTACACCTTC
TRBJ1-1,NA,TRBV19,NA,CASSIDQGGTEAFF,TGTGCCAGTAGTATAGATCAGGGTGGTACTGAAGCTTTCTTT
TRBJ2-7,NA,TRBV7-9,NA,CASSYPIQGWEQYF,TGTGCCAGCAGCTATCCAATCCAGGGGTGGGAGCAGTACTTC
TRBJ2-3,TRBD1,TRBV7-9,NA,CASSPRQGTDTQYF,TGTGCCAGCAGCCCGAGACAGGGAACAGATACGCAGTATTTT
TRBJ2-7,TRBD2,TRBV27,NA,CASGVSGSYEQYF,TGTGCCAGCGGGGTTAGCGGGTCCTACGAGCAGTACTTC
TRBJ2-7,TRBD1,TRBV6-4,NA,CACMTGGLYEQYF,TGTGCCTGCATGACAGGGGGACTCTACGAGCAGTACTTC
TRBJ1-1,TRBD1,TRBV9,NA,CASSAGTGNTEAFF,TGTGCCAGCAGCGCCGGGACAGGGAACACTGAAGCTTTCTTT
TRBJ2-2,TRBD2,TRBV28,once,CASRPTSGRAAGELFF,TGTGCCAGCAGACCTACTAGCGGGAGGGCCGCCGGGGAGCTGTTTTTT
TRBJ2-4,TRBD1,TRBV10-3,NA,CAISESWQGANIQYF,TGTGCCATCAGTGAGTCATGGCAGGGGGCGAACATTCAGTACTTC
TRBJ2-7,NA,TRBV15,NA,CATSRDDSTYEQYF,TGTGCCACCAGCAGAGATGACAGTACCTACGAGCAGTACTTC
TRBJ2-1,TRBD2,TRBV4-3,NA,CASSQSRTSGGNEQFF,TGCGCCAGCAGCCAATCAAGAACTAGCGGGGGCAATGAGCAGTTCTTC
TRBJ1-1,NA,TRBV30,NA,CAWGEGPEAFF,TGTGCCTGGGGGGAGGGCCCTGAAGCTTTCTTT
TRBJ1-4,NA,TRBV27,NA,CASSSARVATNEKLFF,TGTGCCAGCAGTTCCGCCCGGGTAGCAACTAATGAAAAACTGTTTTTT
TRBJ2-1,TRBD2,TRBV9,NA,CASSVGASAGAYNEQFF,TGTGCCAGCAGCGTAGGAGCTAGTGCGGGGGCCTACAATGAGCAGTTCTTC
TRBJ2-3,NA,TRBV30,NA,CAWRGDGGYF,TGTGCCTGGAGGGGGGACGGGGGGTATTTT
TRBJ1-1,TRBD1,TRBV7-9,NA,CASSIGTGNTEAFF,TGTGCCAGCAGCATTGGGACAGGTAACACTGAAGCTTTCTTT
TRBJ1-1,TRBD1,TRBV6-5,NA,CASSYAGQDTEAFF,TGTGCCAGCAGTTACGCGGGACAGGACACTGAAGCTTTCTTT
TRBJ2-3,TRBD2,TRBV19,NA,CASEGRASTDTQYF,TGTGCCAGTGAGGGGAGGGCCAGCACAGATACGCAGTATTTT
TRBJ2-1,TRBD1,TRBV27,NA,CASRGTDNEQFF,TGTGCCAGCAGGGGGACAGACAATGAGCAGTTCTTC
TRBJ1-2,NA,TRBV7-2,NA,CASSLVGSQRAYGYTF,TGTGCCAGCAGCTTAGTAGGCTCCCAGAGGGCCTATGGCTACACCTTC
TRBJ2-5,TRBD1,TRBV13,NA,CASSLVSGDSWYQETQYF,TGTGCCAGCAGCTTAGTTTCCGGGGACAGTTGGTACCAAGAGACCCAGTACTTC
TRBJ1-4,NA,TRBV7-9,NA,CASSLKDLPTNEKLFF,TGTGCCAGCAGCTTAAAGGACTTACCAACTAATGAAAAACTGTTTTTT
TRBJ2-7,TRBD2,TRBV29-1,NA,CSVGTSGTYEQYF,TGCAGCGTCGGGACTAGCGGGACGTACGAGCAGTACTTC
TRBJ1-1,TRBD1,TRBV27,NA,CASRGGASTEAFF,TGTGCCAGCCGAGGGGGCGCGAGCACTGAAGCTTTCTTT
TRBJ2-5,TRBD1,TRBV9,NA,CASSVDRAETQYF,TGTGCCAGCAGCGTTGACAGGGCAGAGACCCAGTACTTC
TRBJ2-1,TRBD2,TRBV7-9,NA,CASSSGTSGSRHNEQFF,TGTGCCAGCAGCTCAGGGACTAGCGGGAGTCGGCACAATGAGCAGTTCTTC
TRBJ1-1,NA,TRBV6-5,NA,CASSYSQGWDTEAFF,TGTGCCAGCAGTTATTCACAGGGATGGGACACTGAAGCTTTCTTT
TRBJ2-7,TRBD1,TRBV5-6,NA,CASSWDRVYEQYF,TGTGCCAGCAGCTGGGACAGAGTCTACGAGCAGTACTTC
TRBJ2-6,NA,TRBV28,NA,CASAPLGTAAGSGANVLTF,TGTGCCAGCGCTCCTCTTGGGACTGCGGCGGGTTCTGGGGCCAACGTCCTGACTTTC
TRBJ1-5,NA,TRBV27,NA,CASSLSRVRPQHF,TGTGCCAGCAGTTTATCGAGAGTAAGGCCCCAGCATTTT
TRBJ2-5,TRBD2,TRBV4-3,NA,CASSGGPDQETQYF,TGCGCCTCTAGCGGGGGGCCAGACCAAGAGACCCAGTACTTC
TRBJ1-4,NA,TRBV4-3,NA,CASSQDTYATNEKLFF,TGCGCCAGCAGCCAAGACACTTATGCAACTAATGAAAAACTGTTTTTT
TRBJ1-1,NA,TRBV7-8,medium-sized,CASSLELVMDTEAFF,TGTGCCAGCAGCTTAGAGCTGGTGATGGACACTGAAGCTTTCTTT
TRBJ1-1,NA,TRBV7-9,NA,CASSYWGEGRNTEAFF,TGTGCCAGCAGTTACTGGGGGGAGGGGCGGAACACTGAAGCTTTCTTT
TRBJ2-5,NA,TRBV27,NA,CASSLIPGHQETQYF,TGTGCCAGCAGTCTTATACCAGGCCATCAAGAGACCCAGTACTTC
TRBJ2-1,NA,TRBV10-3,NA,CAISESRGSNEQFF,TGTGCCATCAGTGAGTCTAGAGGGAGCAATGAGCAGTTCTTC
TRBJ2-3,NA,TRBV11-3,NA,CASSPYELTDTQYF,TGTGCCAGCAGCCCCTATGAGTTGACAGATACGCAGTATTTT
TRBJ2-2,TRBD2,TRBV7-9,NA,CASSLALGGRWTGELFF,TGTGCCAGCAGCTTAGCGCTGGGCGGGAGATGGACCGGGGAGCTGTTTTTT
TRBJ2-5,NA,TRBV5-6,NA,CASSLEAQETQYF,TGTGCCAGCAGCTTGGAAGCTCAAGAGACCCAGTACTTC
TRBJ2-1,TRBD2,TRBV7-9,NA,CASSLISGGASKSVF,TGTGCCAGCAGCTTAATAAGCGGGGGGGCCAGTAAGTCGGTCTTC
TRBJ1-2,TRBD1,TRBV14,NA,CASSQAGGGYYGYTF,TGTGCCAGCAGCCAAGCAGGGGGCGGATACTATGGCTACACCTTC
TRBJ2-1,NA,TRBV19,NA,CASSPDRSSYNEQFF,TGTGCCAGTAGCCCAGACAGAAGCTCCTACAATGAGCAGTTCTTC